Listed here are 8 T cell receptor beta chains from one sample, sequenced in a study of cytomegalovirus exposure and HLA in healthy donors (dated by TCRdb to the late 2010s). Library preparation was by the immunoSEQ multiplex PCR assay. For the multiplex PCR, a mixture combining 60 forward primers for TCR Vbeta segments and 13 reverse primers for TCR Jbeta segments was used. The clones in this table, taken by TCRdb from immuneACCESS, are in-frame only. Not every clone is retained; where verified, under half of the shortfall comes from an unresolved V gene, and the cause of the rest is unknown. The table for this sample lists fewer than 300,000 clones; 75% to 90% of them were counted only once. Roughly 0.3% of the sample goes to the ten largest clones. The sequencing input was PBMCs. These receptors were taken from a girl aged 2 to 10 in good health and CMV-seronegative.

The V call is TRBV18, the J call TRBJ2-3, with a weak D call TRBD1 (6 bases). The CDR3 is 16 amino acids. The V gene lost 6 bases and the J gene lost 2 bases, with 18 bases spanning the gap. CDR1 KGHSH and CDR2 LQKENI come from the germline V gene. The CDR3 DNA sequence: TGTGCCAGCTCGATAGGGACACCAAGCACCACAGATACGCAGTATTTT. Translated: CASSIGTPSTTDTQYF.

The chain employs TRBV9 and TRBJ1-1; D ambiguous. The germline CDR1 and CDR2 sequences are SGDLS and YYNGEE. V shed 3 bases and J shed 0 bases, with 12 bases lying between them. The CDR3 contains 15 residues. CDR3 amino acids: CASSARGSVNTEAFF. The CDR3, as DNA: TGTGCCAGCAGCGCCCGAGGGTCGGTGAACACTGAAGCTTTCTTT.

The chain uses TRBV5-1 and TRBJ2-3, with D possibly matching TRBD2 (5 bases). Trimming took 1 base from V and 6 from J, leaving 9 bases between them. The CDR3 covers 13 residues. Germline CDR1 reads SGHRS; CDR2 reads YFSETQ. The CDR3: CASSLRPGDTQYF. The CDR3 nucleotides read TGCGCCAGCAGCTTGCGCCCGGGGGATACGCAGTATTTT. Using reference TRBV5-1 and TRBJ2-3 for the parts outside the CDR3, the full variable domain is KAGVTQTPRYLIKTRGQQVTLSCSPISGHRSVSWYQQTPGQGLQFLFEYFSETQRNKGNFPGRFSGRQFSNSRSEMNVSTLELGDSALYLCASSLRPGDTQYFGPGTRLTVL.

In nucleotides, the CDR3 is TGTGCCAGCAGTCTCCTCCTGGGGGGGGAGACGAATCAGCCCCAGCATTTT. Its protein product is CASSLLLGGETNQPQHF. This sequence joins TRBV28 and TRBJ1-5; TRBD1 is a possible D gene (5 bases). Trimming pared 5 bases from V and 4 bases from J, leaving 21 bases between. The germline V gene has CDR1 MDHEN and CDR2 SYDVKM. The CDR3 sequence is 17 residues long.

The chain is built from TRBV4-1 and TRBJ2-7, with TRBD2 matching 13 bases. Germline CDR1 MGHRA, CDR2 YSYEKL. With V trimmed by 3 bases and J by 5 bases, 10 bases remained unmatched. The CDR3 has 17 residues. CDR3 sequence reads: CASSHPPGLAGEDEQYF. CDR3 DNA sequence: TGCGCCAGCAGCCATCCTCCCGGACTAGCGGGAGAGGACGAGCAGTACTTC.

This clone was observed a few times. The rearrangement joins TRBV27 to TRBJ2-1, with 12 bases fitting TRBD2. The junction had 8 bases not matched to a gene; V was cut back by 7 bases and J by 7 bases. Germline lookup yields CDR1 MNHEY and CDR2 SMNVEV (reference sequence). CDR3 size: 15 residues. The CDR3 loop is CASKLGLAGSNEQFF. Here the CDR3 DNA reads TGTGCCAGCAAACTAGGACTAGCGGGAAGTAATGAGCAGTTCTTC.

V usage is TRBV5-1 and J usage is TRBJ2-3, with 9 nucleotides matching TRBD1. The CDR3 sequence is 15 residues long. Germline V CDR1 and CDR2: SGHRS, YFSETQ. With 0 bases clipped from V and 4 bases from J, the junction kept 3 bases outside the gene matches. In DNA form, the CDR3 reads TGCGCCAGCAGCTTGGAGGGACAGGGCCCAGATACGCAGTATTTT. This codes for CASSLEGQGPDTQYF.

Notes on this clone: Other DNA sequences from this sample encode an identical CDR3 as well. The rearrangement uses TRBV2 and TRBJ2-1, with D possibly being TRBD2 (6 bases). The CDR3 spans 16 residues. Per the germline V gene, CDR1 is SNHLY and CDR2 is FYNNEI. V gave up 4 bases and J gave up 9 bases, with 22 bases separating them. CDR3 coding DNA: TGTGCCAGCAGTGCCTGGGTCGGAGGGGCTGGGATTGAGCAGTTCTTC. Its translation is CASSAWVGGAGIEQFF. Full variable domain (rest looked up from reference TRBV2 and TRBJ2-1): EPEVTQTPSHQVTQMGQEVILRCVPISNHLYFYWYRQILGQKVEFLVSFYNNEISEKSEIFDDQFSVERPDGSNFTLKIRSTKLEDSAMYFCASSAWVGGAGIEQFFGPGTRLTVL.